The clone carrying this T cell receptor beta chain was counted at least ten times. Diagnosing involved the use of clinical symptoms, serum thyroxine and TRAb, thyroid ultrasound and orbital computed tomography. Regions amplified from RNA transcripts were the TCR beta CDR3 regions. With the HTBI primer set, the TCR CDR3 went through a first round of RT-PCR. TCRdb itself ran the multiplex PCR reads through MiXCR, one entry per CDR3 protein. The data show hundreds of thousands of distinct CDR3 sequences, 14% seen once. This record belongs to a study of T cells in Graves' hyperthyroidism and ophthalmopathy. The CDR3 sequence is 14 residues long. The trim removed 7 bases at V and 5 bases at J, leaving 7 bases unmatched. Germline V gene data show CDR1 as SEHNR and CDR2 as FQNEAQ (reference sequence).

The chain joins TRBV7-9 to TRBJ2-1, with 8 bases identical to TRBD2. The source material was blood. This TCR was recovered from a woman between 18 and 30 years old with Graves' hyperthyroidism. DNA of the CDR3: TGTGCCAGCAACCTAGCGGGCCGAGACAATGAGCAGTTCTTC. This translates into CASNLAGRDNEQFF.